The 3 T cell receptor beta chains in this list originate from one sample, sequenced in a study of Ad26.COV2.S vaccination and SARS-CoV-2 variants. Profiled with immunoSEQ multiplex PCR; TCRdb holds only in-frame clones, not every one. Of about 180,000 clones detected, around nine tenths appear once; the ten largest clones hold less than 6%. The source was peripheral blood, collected after recovery from COVID-19. All receptors come from a human donor who had recovered from COVID-19.

This clone was seen a single time. The chain uses TRBV3-1 (or the pseudogene TRBV3-2) and TRBJ1-3; 8 nucleotides agree with TRBD1. This CDR3 contains 17 residues. V was pared by 3 bases and J by 7 bases, with 14 bases of the junction left unmatched. From germline, CDR1 is LGHDT and CDR2 YNNKEL (reference sequence). CDR3 DNA: TGTGCCAGCAGCCATGTAACAGGGGGTGGAAATGGGAACACCATATATTTT. It specifies CASSHVTGGGNGNTIYF.

The gene calls are TRBV12-3 or TRBV12-4 and TRBJ1-1, with unresolved D. CDR3 length equals 12 residues. Trimming took 3 bases from V and 5 from J, leaving 7 bases between them. The CDR3: CASSLGITEAFF. The CDR3 DNA follows: TGTGCCAGCAGTTTGGGAATAACTGAAGCTTTCTTT.

The V call is TRBV10-2, the J call TRBJ2-7; 10 nucleotides line up with TRBD2. The V gene's germline CDR1 is WSHSY and CDR2 SAAADI. Germline trimming cut 8 bases from V and 2 bases from J; bases unmatched to any gene: 9. This CDR3 contains 15 residues. The CDR3 DNA follows: TGCGCCAGCCGTAGTCGAGCGGGGGGGACCTACGAGCAGTACTTC. Translated, it gives CASRSRAGGTYEQYF.